This is a list of T cell receptor beta chains from one sample in a study of shared clonotypes between healthy human individuals. The assay was immunoSEQ multiplex PCR, and TCRdb's table has in-frame clones only and misses some. Of some 2,500,000 clones listed, 80% to 95% are singletons. Sequenced input: naive CD4+ T cells from PBMCs. Receptors originate from a man younger than 30 in good health. Some clones in this sample may be carry-over from other donors' samples. Each CDR3 is given without its conserved first and last residue. The order of the fields is V gene, J gene, clone size, D gene, CDR3 protein. The D gene is left open where the match is weak. Part of the rows lack a size; the others show once, few, many or a class for expanded clones.

TRBV4-3	TRBJ2-7	NA	NA	ASSQDSPGAYEQY
TRBV6-5	TRBJ1-3	NA	NA	ASSTARRGNTIY
TRBV28	TRBJ2-7	NA	NA	ASSTPSSYEQY
TRBV7-2	TRBJ2-3	NA	TRBD2	ASSLAMSAGDSTDTQY
TRBV7-2	TRBJ2-2	NA	NA	ASSLSAAGELF
TRBV2	TRBJ1-5	NA	TRBD1	ASSWDRANQPQH
TRBV30	TRBJ1-4	few	NA	AWGDEKLF
TRBV5-5	TRBJ1-5	NA	NA	ASSLGQTGPQH
TRBV7-2	TRBJ1-2	NA	NA	ASSLGVYGYT
TRBV5-1	TRBJ2-1	once	TRBD1	ASSLAGVGQGSYNEQF
TRBV30	TRBJ1-4	NA	NA	AWSMQGSEKLF
TRBV29-1	TRBJ2-7	NA	NA	SVKISYEQY
TRBV28	TRBJ2-1	NA	NA	ASITTGLYNEQF
TRBV5-1	TRBJ1-5	NA	NA	ASSGGVQGQPQH
TRBV9	TRBJ1-2	NA	TRBD1	ASSEGAVNYGYT